The T cell receptor (beta chain) described here comes from a study of regulatory T cells in long-lasting Graves disease. Study-wide points: Preferential use of TRBV28, TRBJ1-2 and TRBJ2-5 was seen in persistent disease. No thyroid tissue was studied; the work used peripheral blood only.

V shed 4 bases and J 6 bases; nucleotides not matched to a gene: 2. CDR3 size: 16 residues. This clonotype has at least ten counts. Its cognate antigen is unknown. As to time point: newly diagnosed GD, antithyroid drugs for less than 3 months. Extracted PBMC RNA gave rise to the TCR library. Relying on iRepertoire HTBI primers and Arm-PCR of CDR3 regions, the team built TCR beta libraries. TCRdb used MiXCR to reprocess the multiplex PCR reads, holding one entry per CDR3 protein. The sample lists around 250,000 distinct CDR3 sequences, roughly 18% seen once, with around 15% in the top ten. These data also formed part of another study, on T cells in Graves' hyperthyroidism and ophthalmopathy.

This receptor was identified in a woman aged 25 to 39 with Graves disease. V gene TRBV12-3 or TRBV12-4 combines with J gene TRBJ2-2; TRBD2 aligns across 16 bases. The sequencing used peripheral blood mononuclear cells (PBMCs), collected at new diagnosis, from a patient treated with antithyroid drugs. In DNA, the CDR3 is TGTGCCAGCAGTTCGGGACTAGCGGGGGGGTCCGGGGAGCTGTTTTTT. Residues: CASSSGLAGGSGELFF.